The 16 T cell receptor beta chains below all came from one sample that was sequenced in a study of T cell responses to AZD1222 COVID-19 vaccine. Method: immunoSEQ multiplex PCR; TCRdb's copy keeps in-frame clones and lacks some. The sample includes 120,000 or so clones, about 95% of them seen just once. Here the sequenced sample was peripheral blood, taken 28 days after the second AZD1222 dose. The receptors stem from an adult who received the AZD1222 COVID-19 vaccine.

This clone appeared a single time. This chain links TRBV6-2 or TRBV6-3 with TRBJ1-1, with a weak D call TRBD1 (6 bases). The CDR3 extends over 12 amino acids. Per the germline V gene, CDR1 is MNHEY and CDR2 is SVGEGT. The V gene lost 5 bases and the J gene lost 9 bases, with 13 bases spanning the gap. This CDR3 reads CASSRTDRQAFF. CDR3 nucleotide sequence: TGTGCCAGCAGTAGGACAGACAGACAAGCTTTCTTT.

The CDR3 is CATSREWTGPTYEQYF. DNA of the CDR3: TGTGCCACCAGCAGAGAATGGACAGGGCCGACCTACGAGCAGTACTTC. The V call is TRBV15, the J call TRBJ2-7; the match to TRBD1 covers 8 bases. The CDR3 has 16 amino acids. Germline-derived CDR1 and CDR2 are LNHNV and YYDKDF (reference sequence). V gave up 0 bases and J gave up 2 bases; unmatched junction bases: 6.

This chain uses TRBV7-2 with TRBJ1-6; D may be TRBD1 (5 bases). V dropped 3 bases and J dropped 4 bases, with 10 bases sitting between them. Per germline, CDR1 SGHTA and CDR2 FQGNSA. CDR3 size: 15 residues. This CDR3 is CASSLGGLYNSPLHF. The CDR3 DNA sequence: TGTGCCAGCAGCTTGGGGGGTTTATATAATTCACCCCTCCACTTT.

V and J are TRBV7-9 and TRBJ1-1; 11 nucleotides align to TRBD1. V shed 4 bases, J shed 1 base, and the junction held 5 bases outside the gene matches. Germline assignment: CDR1 SEHNR and CDR2 FQNEAQ (reference sequence). The CDR3 totals 16 residues. Here the CDR3 DNA reads TGTGCCAGCAGCTCCCGGACAGGGGGCTGGAACACTGAAGCTTTCTTT. Encoded protein: CASSSRTGGWNTEAFF.

This clone occurred a few times. The chain recombines TRBV3-1 (or the pseudogene TRBV3-2) with TRBJ2-7; 11 nucleotides align to TRBD2. V lost 4 bases, J lost 0 bases, and 2 bases stayed unmatched. Germline CDR1 and CDR2: LGHDT and YNNKEL (reference sequence). This CDR3 comprises 15 residues. The CDR3 DNA reads TGTGCCAGCAGCCTCGGACTAGCGGGCTCCTACGAGCAGTACTTC. It codes for CASSLGLAGSYEQYF.

The rearrangement uses TRBV11-2 and TRBJ1-1, with D perhaps matching TRBD1 (6 bases). Per the germline V gene, CDR1 is SGHAT and CDR2 is FQNNGV. The CDR3 is 13 residues long. The germline V and J ends were trimmed by 4 bases and 4 bases, with 10 bases remaining between them. This CDR3 is CASSSQGRTEAFF. In DNA form, the CDR3 reads TGTGCCAGCAGCTCGCAGGGGCGCACTGAAGCTTTCTTT.

This clone was detected once. The V call is TRBV5-8, the J call TRBJ1-6, with no clear D. V shed 0 bases and J shed 9 bases, with 13 bases lying between them. CDR3 length equals 15 residues. Germline CDR1 and CDR2: SGHTS and YDEGEE. CDR3 DNA: TGTGCCAGCAGCTTGGTGTTCGGTATGACTTCACCCCTCCACTTT. The encoded protein is CASSLVFGMTSPLHF.

The V gene is TRBV18, the J gene TRBJ1-2, with 7 bases that match TRBD1. V trimming: 4 bases; J trimming: 0 bases; junction bases outside the gene matches: 5. Germline V gives CDR1 KGHSH, CDR2 LQKENI. The CDR3 spans 15 residues. Here the CDR3 DNA reads TGTGCCAGCTCACTGGGACAGTCAGCTAACTATGGCTACACCTTC. Translating gives CASSLGQSANYGYTF.

The V gene is TRBV12-3 or TRBV12-4, the J gene TRBJ1-2, with D maybe TRBD1 (6 bases). The CDR3 loop spans 13 amino acids. With 6 bases removed from V and 4 bases from J, the gap between germline ends came to 12 bases. Here the CDR3 reads CASSFGQFYGYTF. CDR3 coding DNA: TGTGCCAGCAGCTTCGGACAGTTCTATGGCTACACCTTC.

The rearrangement uses TRBV19 and TRBJ2-7; 11 bases agree with TRBD2. The trim removed 3 bases at V and 6 bases at J, leaving 10 bases unmatched. The CDR3 has 16 amino acids. Germline values: CDR1 LNHDA, CDR2 SQIVND (reference sequence). CDR3 amino acids: CASSIGLAGRVSEQYF. In DNA form, the CDR3 reads TGTGCCAGTAGTATCGGACTAGCGGGCAGAGTTTCCGAGCAGTACTTC.

The chain uses TRBV11-2 and TRBJ1-1; D is undetermined. V was pared by 8 bases and J by 5 bases, with 9 bases between. The CDR3 contains 11 residues. The germline V gene has CDR1 SGHAT and CDR2 FQNNGV. CDR3 region: CASGSETEAFF. In nucleotides, the CDR3 is TGTGCCAGCGGGTCGGAAACTGAAGCTTTCTTT.

This chain joins TRBV14 and TRBJ2-3; D remains ambiguous. Trimming took 2 bases from V and 2 from J, leaving 17 bases between them. The CDR3 runs 17 residues. The germline V gene encodes CDR1 SGHDN and CDR2 FVKESK. The CDR3 DNA follows: TGTGCCAGCAGCCAAAGTTTGGATTCGCAGTACACAGATACGCAGTATTTT. Residues: CASSQSLDSQYTDTQYF. Based on the CDR3 plus reference TRBV14 and TRBJ2-3, the full variable domain is EAGVTQFPSHSVIEKGQTVTLRCDPISGHDNLYWYRRVMGKEIKFLLHFVKESKQDESGMPNNRFLAERTGGTYSTLKVQPAELEDSGVYFCASSQSLDSQYTDTQYFGPGTRLTVL.

The genes are TRBV5-8 and TRBJ1-2; unclear D gene. The CDR3 has 13 amino acids. The ends were cut back, 4 bases at V and 8 bases at J, with 15 bases in the middle. Germline V CDR1 and CDR2: SGHTS, YDEGEE. The CDR3 spells CASSPMWTQGYTF. DNA of the CDR3: TGTGCCAGCAGCCCAATGTGGACGCAAGGCTACACCTTC.

The rearrangement links TRBV3-1 (or the pseudogene TRBV3-2) to TRBJ2-5; the match to TRBD1 covers 8 bases. Germline V lookup: CDR1 LGHDT, CDR2 YNNKEL (reference sequence). J lost 10 bases, V lost 4 bases, and 8 bases had no gene match. The CDR3 is made up of 13 amino acids. The CDR3 region is CASSPTGEDGQYF. In DNA, the CDR3 is TGTGCCAGCAGCCCGACAGGGGAAGATGGCCAGTACTTC.

The chain carries TRBV19 and TRBJ2-7, with TRBD1 as a possible D gene (5 bases). CDR1 LNHDA and CDR2 SQIVND come from the germline V gene (reference sequence). V lost 4 bases to trimming and J lost 7 bases, with 17 bases between them. The CDR3 has 14 residues. CDR3 sequence (DNA): TGTGCCAGTAGTACCTCGGACACCTTTAGGGAGCAGTACTTC. Protein product: CASSTSDTFREQYF. Full variable domain (missing parts from reference TRBV19 and TRBJ2-7): DGGITQSPKYLFRKEGQNVTLSCEQNLNHDAMYWYRQDPGQGLRLIYYSQIVNDFQKGDIAEGYSVSREKKESFPLTVTSAQKNPTAFYLCASSTSDTFREQYFGPGTRLTVT.

The chain is built from TRBV7-6 and TRBJ1-1, with TRBD1 identical over 7 bases. The CDR3 is made up of 15 amino acids. CDR1 and CDR2 from the germline V gene are SGHVS and FNYEAQ. J was trimmed by 4 bases and V by 0 bases; bases with no gene match: 5. This CDR3 is CASSLATGVGTEAFF. The DNA of the CDR3 is TGTGCCAGCAGCTTAGCAACAGGGGTCGGCACTGAAGCTTTCTTT. The full variable domain, completed using reference TRBV7-6 and TRBJ1-1, is GAGVSQSPRYKVTKRGQDVALRCDPISGHVSLYWYRQALGQGPEFLTYFNYEAQQDKSGLPNDRFSAERPEGSISTLTIQRTEQRDSAMYRCASSLATGVGTEAFFGQGTRLTVV.